One sample yielded the 13 T cell receptor beta chains listed below, sequenced in a study of identical twins. A single record per CDR3 protein comes from TCRdb applying MiXCR to the 5' RACE reads. The sample holds 350,000 to 450,000 distinct CDR3 sequences, under 20% seen once. Sequenced: naive T cells sorted from blood. The origin of the receptors is a man between 45 and 60 years old in good health.

This clonotype came up many times. The CDR3 is CASSASGSLSYEQYF. The CDR3 nucleotides are TGCGCCAGCAGCGCATCGGGATCCCTATCCTACGAGCAGTACTTC. The chain has TRBV5-1 and TRBJ2-7, with TRBD2 as a possible D gene (5 bases). Trimming left V 4 bases short and J 1 base short, with 15 bases between. This CDR3 region has 15 residues. Germline loops: CDR1 SGHRS, CDR2 YFSETQ.

The chain is built from TRBV25-1 and TRBJ1-2; D uncertain. The CDR3 length is 12 residues. The germline V gene encodes CDR1 MGHDK and CDR2 SYGVNS. Trimming removed 10 bases from V and 8 bases from J, with 17 bases in between. The CDR3 region has the DNA TGTGCCACCATGACGGCGGTATGGGGCTACACCTTC. Protein product: CATMTAVWGYTF.

This clonotype occurred many times. This chain joins TRBV20-1 and TRBJ1-5, with D unresolved. Trimming left V 6 bases short and J 3 bases short, with 15 bases between. This CDR3 is 14 amino acids long. Germline CDR1 reads DFQATT; CDR2 reads SNEGSKA (reference sequence). The chain's CDR3 is CSANVGHTNQPQHF. The CDR3 DNA is TGCAGTGCCAACGTCGGTCATACCAATCAGCCCCAGCATTTT.

Many counts were recorded for this clonotype. V usage is TRBV18 and J usage is TRBJ1-2; TRBD1 agrees at 10 bases. V lost 4 bases and J lost 4; bases outside the gene matches: 6. There are 15 residues in the CDR3. Germline V CDR1 and CDR2: KGHSH, LQKENI. The CDR3 reads CASSQGQGFFYGYTF. The CDR3 DNA reads as TGTGCCAGCTCACAGGGACAGGGGTTCTTCTATGGCTACACCTTC.

This clonotype was seen more than once but under ten times. V and J are TRBV12-3 or TRBV12-4 and TRBJ2-1; D unresolved. Trimming took 5 bases from V and 6 from J, leaving 8 bases between them. The CDR3 is 12 residues long. The CDR3 loop is CASSPESNEQFF. The CDR3 DNA is TGTGCCAGCAGTCCCGAATCCAATGAGCAGTTCTTC.

The chain has TRBV20-1 and TRBJ1-6; 7 nucleotides align to TRBD1. With 5 bases clipped from V and 2 bases from J, the junction kept 6 bases outside the gene matches. This CDR3 contains 15 residues. CDR1 and CDR2 (germline): DFQATT, SNEGSKA (reference sequence). CDR3 amino acids: CSAERQGPYNSPLHF. For the CDR3, the DNA is TGCAGTGCTGAGCGACAGGGACCCTATAATTCACCCCTCCACTTT.

This clonotype was counted between two and nine times. The chain employs TRBV28 and TRBJ1-1; TRBD1 agrees at 9 bases. The V segment lost 4 bases and the J segment 0 bases; nucleotides outside the gene matches: 6. CDR1 is MDHEN, CDR2 SYDVKM, per germline. The CDR3 spans 16 residues. Here the CDR3 reads CASSYGTGRVNTEAFF. CDR3 DNA sequence: TGTGCCAGCAGTTACGGGACAGGGAGGGTGAACACTGAAGCTTTCTTT.

This clonotype was recorded a few times. J is TRBJ2-3 and V is TRBV20-1; 7 bases line up with TRBD2. Germline V gene data show CDR1 as DFQATT and CDR2 as SNEGSKA (reference sequence). Losses at the gene ends were 3 bases for V and 4 bases for J; bases not matched to a gene: 10. The CDR3 is made up of 15 amino acids. The CDR3 reads CSARRGGSSADTQYF. DNA for the CDR3: TGCAGTGCTAGGCGCGGGGGTTCCTCGGCAGATACGCAGTATTTT.

V usage is TRBV6-2 or TRBV6-3 and J usage is TRBJ2-1; D is uncertain. CDR3 length equals 12 residues. V was shortened by 2 bases and J by 15 bases, with 14 bases between the two germline ends. CDR1 is MNHEY and CDR2 is SVGEGT in the germline V gene. The CDR3 sequence: CASSYISRAVFF. As DNA, the CDR3 is TGTGCCAGCAGTTACATATCCCGCGCCGTGTTCTTC.

In this sample, this clonotype turned up a few times. The chain recombines TRBV20-1 with TRBJ2-5, with no clear D. The germline V gene has CDR1 DFQATT and CDR2 SNEGSKA (reference sequence). This CDR3 spans 13 amino acids. Trimming cost V 1 base and J 5 bases, with 11 bases left between them. In DNA form, the CDR3 reads TGCAGTGCTAGAGCTCAACTCGGGGAGACCCAGTACTTC. Amino acid sequence: CSARAQLGETQYF.

This clonotype was detected a few times. The chain couples TRBV10-3 to TRBJ2-3, with a possible D match to TRBD2 (6 bases). Trimming left V 2 bases short and J 1 base short, with 13 bases between. Germline lookup yields CDR1 ENHRY and CDR2 SYGVKD. This CDR3 has 16 residues. In nucleotides, the CDR3 is TGTGCCATCAGTGAGGGTTTAACGGGAGGCACAGATACGCAGTATTTT. Protein sequence: CAISEGLTGGTDTQYF.

This chain connects TRBV6-2 or TRBV6-3 to TRBJ2-3, with D uncertain. The germline V gene encodes CDR1 MNHEY and CDR2 SVGEGT. V was shortened by 0 bases and J by 2 bases, with 15 bases between the two germline ends. The CDR3 runs to 17 residues. The CDR3 spells CASSYSARVRYTDTQYF. In nucleotides, the CDR3 is TGTGCCAGCAGTTACTCGGCAAGGGTCCGGTACACAGATACGCAGTATTTT.

This clonotype was counted many times. V usage is TRBV9 and J usage is TRBJ2-2, with TRBD2 matching 9 bases. This CDR3 is built from 17 residues. The germline V gene encodes CDR1 SGDLS and CDR2 YYNGEE. V lost 3 bases and J lost 3; bases outside the gene matches: 9. The CDR3 DNA follows: TGTGCCAGCAGCGATCGATCGACTAGCGGATACACCGGGGAGCTGTTTTTT. Its protein is CASSDRSTSGYTGELFF.